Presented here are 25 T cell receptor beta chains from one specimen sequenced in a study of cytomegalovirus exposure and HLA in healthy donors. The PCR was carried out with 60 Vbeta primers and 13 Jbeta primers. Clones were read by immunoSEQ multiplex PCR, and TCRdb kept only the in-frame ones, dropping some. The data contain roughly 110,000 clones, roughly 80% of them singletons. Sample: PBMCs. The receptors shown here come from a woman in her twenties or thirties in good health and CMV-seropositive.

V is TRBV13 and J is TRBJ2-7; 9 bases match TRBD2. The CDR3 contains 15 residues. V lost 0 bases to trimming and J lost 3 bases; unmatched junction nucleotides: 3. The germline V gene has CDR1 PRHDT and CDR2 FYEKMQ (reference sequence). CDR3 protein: CASSLGAGGLYEQYF. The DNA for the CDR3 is TGTGCCAGCAGCTTAGGAGCGGGAGGCCTCTACGAGCAGTACTTC.

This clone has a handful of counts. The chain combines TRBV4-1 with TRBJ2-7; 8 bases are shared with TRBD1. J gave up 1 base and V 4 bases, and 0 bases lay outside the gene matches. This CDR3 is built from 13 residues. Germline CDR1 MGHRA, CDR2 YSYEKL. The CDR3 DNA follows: TGCGCCAGCAGCCGGGACAGGTCCTACGAGCAGTACTTC. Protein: CASSRDRSYEQYF.

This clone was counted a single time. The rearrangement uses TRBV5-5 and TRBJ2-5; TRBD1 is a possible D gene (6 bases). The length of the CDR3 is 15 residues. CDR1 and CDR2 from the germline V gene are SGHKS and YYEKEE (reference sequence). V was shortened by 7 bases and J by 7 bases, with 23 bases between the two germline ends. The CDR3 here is CASSPVGAPMGTQYF. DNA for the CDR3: TGTGCCAGCTCCCCCGTGGGGGCCCCCATGGGGACCCAGTACTTC.

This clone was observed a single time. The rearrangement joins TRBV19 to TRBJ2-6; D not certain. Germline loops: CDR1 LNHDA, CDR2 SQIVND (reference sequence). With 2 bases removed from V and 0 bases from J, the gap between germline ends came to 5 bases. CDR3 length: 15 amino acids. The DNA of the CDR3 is TGTGCCAGTAGTATATCGAGCTCTGGGGCCAACGTCCTGACTTTC. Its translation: CASSISSSGANVLTF. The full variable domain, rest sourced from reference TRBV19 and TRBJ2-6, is DGGITQSPKYLFRKEGQNVTLSCEQNLNHDAMYWYRQDPGQGLRLIYYSQIVNDFQKGDIAEGYSVSREKKESFPLTVTSAQKNPTAFYLCASSISSSGANVLTFGAGSRLTVL.

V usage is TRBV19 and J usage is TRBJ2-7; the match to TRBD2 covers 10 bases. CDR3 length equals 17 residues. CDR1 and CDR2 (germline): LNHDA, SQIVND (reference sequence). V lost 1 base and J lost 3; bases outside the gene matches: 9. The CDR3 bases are TGTGCCAGTAGTATAGGAGGGACTAGCGCATCTGGCTACGAGCAGTACTTC. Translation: CASSIGGTSASGYEQYF.

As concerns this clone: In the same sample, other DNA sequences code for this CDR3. CDR3 in DNA: TGTGCCAGCAGCCCCAGACTAGCGGGAGGCGGGGATACGCAGTATTTT. Protein: CASSPRLAGGGDTQYF. This sequence joins TRBV9 and TRBJ2-3; 13 nucleotides match TRBD2. The CDR3 covers 16 residues. CDR1 and CDR2 from the germline V gene are SGDLS and YYNGEE. V dropped 4 bases and J dropped 6; count of bases not matched to a gene: 8.

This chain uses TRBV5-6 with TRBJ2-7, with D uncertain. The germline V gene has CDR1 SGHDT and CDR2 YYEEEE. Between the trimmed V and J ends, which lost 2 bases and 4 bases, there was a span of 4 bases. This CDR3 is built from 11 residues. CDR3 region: CASSFKYEQYF. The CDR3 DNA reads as TGTGCCAGCAGCTTCAAATACGAGCAGTACTTC.

The CDR3: CASSFKETQYF. The CDR3 nucleotides read TGCGCCAGCAGCTTTAAAGAGACCCAGTACTTC. The rearrangement links TRBV5-1 to TRBJ2-5; D not certain. Looked up from germline, CDR1 is SGHRS and CDR2 is YFSETQ. Deletions cut 2 bases from V and 3 bases from J, with 2 bases between. The CDR3 sequence is 11 residues long.

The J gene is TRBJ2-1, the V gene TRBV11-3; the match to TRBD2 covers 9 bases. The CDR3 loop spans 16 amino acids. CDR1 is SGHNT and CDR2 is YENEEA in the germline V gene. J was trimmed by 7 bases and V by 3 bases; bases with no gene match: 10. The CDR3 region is CASSFLLAGASNEQFF. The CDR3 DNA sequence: TGTGCCAGCAGCTTTCTTTTAGCGGGAGCCTCTAATGAGCAGTTCTTC.

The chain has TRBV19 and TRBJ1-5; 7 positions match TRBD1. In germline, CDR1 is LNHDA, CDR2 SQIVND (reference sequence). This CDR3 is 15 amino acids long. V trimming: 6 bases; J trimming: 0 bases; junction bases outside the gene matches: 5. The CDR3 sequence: CASRGDRYSNQPQHF. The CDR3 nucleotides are TGTGCCAGTAGGGGGGACAGATATAGCAATCAGCCCCAGCATTTT.

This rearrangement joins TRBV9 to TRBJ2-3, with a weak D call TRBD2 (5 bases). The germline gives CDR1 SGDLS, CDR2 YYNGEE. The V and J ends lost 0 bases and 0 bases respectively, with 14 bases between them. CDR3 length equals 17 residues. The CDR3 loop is CASSVGLSGGSTDTQYF. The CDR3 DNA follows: TGTGCCAGCAGCGTAGGCCTGAGCGGCGGTAGCACAGATACGCAGTATTTT.

Written as DNA, the CDR3 is TGTGCCAGTAGTGGGACTAGCGGGGCCTACGAGCAGTACTTC. Protein: CASSGTSGAYEQYF. The rearrangement joins TRBV19 to TRBJ2-7, with 13 bases matching TRBD2. CDR1 LNHDA and CDR2 SQIVND come from the germline V gene (reference sequence). V lost 5 bases and J lost 2; bases outside the gene matches: 0. The CDR3 contains 14 residues.

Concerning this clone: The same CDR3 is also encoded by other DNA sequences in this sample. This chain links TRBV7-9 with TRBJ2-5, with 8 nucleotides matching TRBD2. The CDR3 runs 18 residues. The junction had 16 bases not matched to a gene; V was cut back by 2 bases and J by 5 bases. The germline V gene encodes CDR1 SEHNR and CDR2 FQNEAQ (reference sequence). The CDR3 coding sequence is TGTGCCAGCAGCTTACGTTCCCGACGGGAGGGCTCTACGGAGACCCAGTACTTC. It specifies CASSLRSRREGSTETQYF.

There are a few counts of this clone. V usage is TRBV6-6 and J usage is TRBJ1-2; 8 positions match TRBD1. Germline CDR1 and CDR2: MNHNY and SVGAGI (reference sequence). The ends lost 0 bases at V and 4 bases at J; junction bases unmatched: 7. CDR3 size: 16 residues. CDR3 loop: CASSYSGQGKGYGYTF. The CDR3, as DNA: TGTGCCAGCAGTTACTCAGGACAGGGCAAAGGCTATGGCTACACCTTC.

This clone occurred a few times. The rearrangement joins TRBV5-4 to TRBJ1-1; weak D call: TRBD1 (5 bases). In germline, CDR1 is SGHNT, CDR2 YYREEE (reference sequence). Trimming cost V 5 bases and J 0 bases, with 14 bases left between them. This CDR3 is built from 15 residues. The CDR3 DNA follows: TGTGCCAGCAGTTCGGGGGGGTACATGAACACTGAAGCTTTCTTT. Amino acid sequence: CASSSGGYMNTEAFF. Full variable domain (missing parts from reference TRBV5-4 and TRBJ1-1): ETGVTQSPTHLIKTRGQQVTLRCSSQSGHNTVSWYQQALGQGPQFIFQYYREEENGRGNFPPRFSGLQFPNYSSELNVNALELDDSALYLCASSSGGYMNTEAFFGQGTRLTVV.

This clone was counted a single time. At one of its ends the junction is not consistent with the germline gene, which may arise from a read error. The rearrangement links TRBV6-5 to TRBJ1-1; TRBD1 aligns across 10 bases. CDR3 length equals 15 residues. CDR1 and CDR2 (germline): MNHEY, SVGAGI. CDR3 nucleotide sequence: TGTGCCAGCAGTTCAGGGGGACAGGGGAACTCTGAAGCTTTCTTT. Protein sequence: CASSSGGQGNSEAFF.

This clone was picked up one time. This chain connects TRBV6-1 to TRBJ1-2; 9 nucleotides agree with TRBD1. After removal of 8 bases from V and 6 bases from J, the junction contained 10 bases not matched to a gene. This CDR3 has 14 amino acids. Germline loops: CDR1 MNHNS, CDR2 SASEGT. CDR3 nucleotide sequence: TGTGCCAGCCTGAAGGGACAGGGAGGTGATGGCTACACCTTC. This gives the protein CASLKGQGGDGYTF.

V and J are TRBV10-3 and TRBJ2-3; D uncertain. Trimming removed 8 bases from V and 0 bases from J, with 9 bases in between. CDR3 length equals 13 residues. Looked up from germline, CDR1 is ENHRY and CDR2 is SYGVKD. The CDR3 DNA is TGTGCCATCGGAGAGGCTAGCACAGATACGCAGTATTTT. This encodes CAIGEASTDTQYF.

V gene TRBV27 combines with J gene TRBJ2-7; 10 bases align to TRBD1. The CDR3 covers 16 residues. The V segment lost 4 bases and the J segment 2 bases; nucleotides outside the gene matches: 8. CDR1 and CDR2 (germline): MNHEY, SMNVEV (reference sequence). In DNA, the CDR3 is TGTGCCAGCAGTTCCCTACCCGGGACAGGGGCCTACGAGCAGTACTTC. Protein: CASSSLPGTGAYEQYF.

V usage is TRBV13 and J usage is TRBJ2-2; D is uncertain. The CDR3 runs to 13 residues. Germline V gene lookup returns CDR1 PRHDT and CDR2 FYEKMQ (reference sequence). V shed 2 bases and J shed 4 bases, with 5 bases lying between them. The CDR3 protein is CASSLHITGELFF. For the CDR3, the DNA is TGTGCCAGCAGCTTACACATCACCGGGGAGCTGTTTTTT.

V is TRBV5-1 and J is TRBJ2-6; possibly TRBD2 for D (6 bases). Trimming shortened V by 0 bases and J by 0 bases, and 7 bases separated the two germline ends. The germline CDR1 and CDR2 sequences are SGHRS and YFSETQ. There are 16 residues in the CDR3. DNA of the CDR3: TGCGCCAGCAGCTTGGTGGGAGGCTCTGGGGCCAACGTCCTGACTTTC. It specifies CASSLVGGSGANVLTF.

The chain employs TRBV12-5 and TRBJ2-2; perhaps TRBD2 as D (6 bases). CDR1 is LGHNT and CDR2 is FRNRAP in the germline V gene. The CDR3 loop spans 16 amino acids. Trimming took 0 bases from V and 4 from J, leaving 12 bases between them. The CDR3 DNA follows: TGTGCTAGTGGTTTGGTAAGCGGGCCTTTCACCGGGGAGCTGTTTTTT. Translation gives CASGLVSGPFTGELFF.

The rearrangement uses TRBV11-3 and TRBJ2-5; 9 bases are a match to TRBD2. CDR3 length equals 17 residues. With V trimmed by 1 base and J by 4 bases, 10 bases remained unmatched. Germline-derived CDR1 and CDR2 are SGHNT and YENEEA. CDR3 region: CASSLVRGGVVGETQYF. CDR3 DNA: TGTGCCAGCAGCTTAGTCCGCGGGGGGGTAGTGGGAGAGACCCAGTACTTC.

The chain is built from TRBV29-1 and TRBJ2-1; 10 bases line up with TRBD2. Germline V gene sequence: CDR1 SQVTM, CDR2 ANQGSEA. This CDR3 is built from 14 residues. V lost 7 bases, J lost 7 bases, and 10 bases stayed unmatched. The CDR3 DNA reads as TGCAGCGCCCTCAGCGGGAGGGCCTGGAATGAGCAGTTCTTC. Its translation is CSALSGRAWNEQFF.

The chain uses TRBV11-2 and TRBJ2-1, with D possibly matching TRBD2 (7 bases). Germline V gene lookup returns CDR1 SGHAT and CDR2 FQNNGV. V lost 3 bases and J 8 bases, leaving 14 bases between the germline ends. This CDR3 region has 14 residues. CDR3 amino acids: CASSFWGGLDEQFF. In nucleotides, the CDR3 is TGTGCCAGCAGCTTCTGGGGGGGCCTCGATGAGCAGTTCTTC.